The 5 T cell receptor beta chains in this list originate from one sample, sequenced in a study of T cell repertoires in cytomegalovirus infection. TCRdb itself ran the reads through MiXCR, one entry per CDR3 protein. Of 200,000 to 300,000 distinct CDR3 sequences listed, roughly 10% are singletons. The source material was PBMCs. Source of these receptors: a human donor in good health (CMV status not recorded). Some clones in this sample may be carry-over from other donors' samples.

Many counts were recorded for this clonotype. The J gene is TRBJ1-2, the V gene TRBV7-2; D unresolved. CDR1 and CDR2 from the germline V gene are SGHTA and FQGNSA. Between the trimmed V and J ends, which lost 3 bases and 4 bases, there was a span of 12 bases. The length of the CDR3 is 14 residues. DNA for the CDR3: TGTGCCAGCAGCTTTTCAATGGCGGGCTATGGCTACACCTTC. Amino acid sequence: CASSFSMAGYGYTF.

CDR3 region: CSARDWGGVQETQYF. As DNA, the CDR3 is TGCAGTGCTAGAGATTGGGGTGGAGTCCAAGAGACCCAGTACTTC. This chain uses TRBV20-1 with TRBJ2-5; D gene unclear. V was cut by 0 bases and J by 1 base, with 12 bases left in between. Germline loops: CDR1 DFQATT, CDR2 SNEGSKA (reference sequence). The CDR3 loop spans 15 amino acids.

Ten or more counts support this clonotype. This sequence joins TRBV11-2 and TRBJ2-2; no firm D call. This CDR3 comprises 15 residues. Germline-derived CDR1 and CDR2 are SGHAT and FQNNGV. V dropped 0 bases and J dropped 6 bases, with 11 bases sitting between them. The CDR3, as DNA: TGTGCCAGCAGCTTAGATCTGGTGGTACCCGGGGAGCTGTTTTTT. Its translation: CASSLDLVVPGELFF.

The CDR3 DNA sequence: TGCAGTGCTAGAGACCATGCGGGAGGGCCTCATAATGAGCAGTTCTTC. It encodes CSARDHAGGPHNEQFF. This chain joins TRBV20-1 and TRBJ2-1; 9 bases agree with TRBD2. Looked up from germline, CDR1 is DFQATT and CDR2 is SNEGSKA (reference sequence). Trimming cost V 0 bases and J 7 bases; bases outside gene matches: 10. The CDR3 has 16 residues.

This clonotype has just a few counts. In nucleotides, the CDR3 is TGTGCCAGCTCACCCCAGGGTAATGATTCACCCCTCCACTTT. Translating it yields CASSPQGNDSPLHF. The chain joins TRBV18 to TRBJ1-6; tentative D call: TRBD1 (5 bases). The CDR3 has 14 residues. Trimming took 3 bases from V and 8 from J, leaving 11 bases between them. Germline V gene data show CDR1 as KGHSH and CDR2 as LQKENI.